The TCR beta chain described here comes from a study of CD8+ T cells in alopecia areata. Sorting from PBMCs produced CD4+ and CD8+ T cells. cDNA serving as the sequencing template came from extracted, reverse transcribed RNA. The method was immunoSEQ multiplex PCR; TCRdb's version includes in-frame clones alone and lacks a portion of them. The table includes about 110,000 clones, approximately 59% detected once. CDR3 length equals 15 residues. Per germline, CDR1 SNHLY and CDR2 FYNNEI. V lost 6 bases to trimming and J lost 3 bases; unmatched junction nucleotides: 10. This clone was seen a few times. The source is a human donor in good health. The chain has TRBV2 and TRBJ2-7, with 8 bases that match TRBD1. The source material was CD8+ T cells sorted from blood. The DNA for the CDR3 is TGTGCCAGCAGCTATTGGGGGACAGGCGACTACGAGCAGTACTTC. Its translation: CASSYWGTGDYEQYF.